These 17 T cell receptor beta chains share one sample of origin, sequenced in a study of Ad26.COV2.S vaccination and SARS-CoV-2 variants. TCRdb's table, derived via immunoSEQ multiplex PCR, lists solely in-frame clones and lacks some. The sample includes around 400,000 clones, 75% to 95% of them seen just once. The treatment denotes: over 15 received Ad26.COV2.S at low or high dose, single or two shots; about five received placebo; per-sample allocation not given. Material that was analyzed had been drawn on day 63 after the first vaccine or placebo injection. The starting material was peripheral blood, obtained in a trial of Ad26.COV2.S vaccine versus placebo. Every receptor here comes from a person aged 18 to 59 who received the Ad26.COV2.S COVID-19 vaccine or a placebo.

The chain couples TRBV10-1 to TRBJ2-1, with 10 bases lining up with TRBD2. CDR3 length: 18 residues. Losses at the gene ends were 4 bases for V and 1 base for J; bases not matched to a gene: 10. CDR1 is WNHNN and CDR2 is SYGVQD in the germline V gene (reference sequence). This chain's CDR3 is CASSAGTSGDLSYNEQFF. CDR3 DNA: TGCGCCAGCAGTGCAGGTACTAGCGGGGACCTTTCCTACAATGAGCAGTTCTTC.

V is TRBV5-4 and J is TRBJ2-1; unclear D gene. CDR1 is SGHNT and CDR2 is YYREEE in the germline V gene (reference sequence). This CDR3 is 14 amino acids long. Trimming left V 0 bases short and J 10 bases short, with 14 bases between. CDR3 residues: CASSLGPILREQFF. CDR3 bases: TGTGCCAGCAGCTTGGGACCCATCCTGCGGGAGCAGTTCTTC.

The chain uses TRBV19 and TRBJ1-2; 9 positions match TRBD1. V was pared by 5 bases and J by 5 bases, with 9 bases of the junction left unmatched. There are 15 residues in the CDR3. Germline CDR1 reads LNHDA; CDR2 reads SQIVND (reference sequence). CDR3 loop: CASSPWEGTGYGYTF. The CDR3 coding sequence is TGTGCCAGTAGTCCCTGGGAGGGGACAGGGTATGGCTACACCTTC.

The chain recombines TRBV28 with TRBJ2-1; 8 bases are shared with TRBD1. Germline trimming cut 2 bases from V and 5 bases from J; bases unmatched to any gene: 8. Germline CDR1 is MDHEN and CDR2 is SYDVKM. The CDR3 runs 16 residues. CDR3 loop: CASSLRQGRGHNEQFF. For the CDR3, the DNA is TGTGCCAGCAGTTTACGACAGGGGCGCGGCCACAATGAGCAGTTCTTC.

The rearrangement uses TRBV7-2 and TRBJ1-1; D is ambiguous. Between the trimmed V and J ends, which lost 1 base and 5 bases, there was a span of 11 bases. This CDR3 is 14 amino acids long. CDR1 and CDR2 (germline): SGHTA, FQGNSA. In DNA, the CDR3 is TGTGCCAGCAGCTTAGAGGGAGCGGTTACTGAAGCTTTCTTT. Residues: CASSLEGAVTEAFF.

The gene calls are TRBV7-9 and TRBJ2-7, with TRBD2 as a possible D gene (6 bases). Trimming pared 1 base from V and 3 bases from J, leaving 10 bases between. The CDR3 runs 14 residues. The germline gives CDR1 SEHNR, CDR2 FQNEAQ (reference sequence). DNA of the CDR3: TGTGCCAGCAGCTTAGTACCGCGGGACTACGAGCAGTACTTC. As protein: CASSLVPRDYEQYF.

The chain has TRBV14 and TRBJ2-7; D is unclear. The V gene's germline CDR1 is SGHDN and CDR2 FVKESK. V was pared by 0 bases and J by 7 bases, with 16 bases between. CDR3 length: 15 amino acids. The CDR3 sequence is CASSQDSGPRLEQYF. The CDR3 DNA reads as TGTGCCAGCAGCCAAGATTCAGGTCCCCGCCTAGAGCAGTACTTC. Full variable domain (remainder filled in from reference TRBV14 and TRBJ2-7): EAGVTQFPSHSVIEKGQTVTLRCDPISGHDNLYWYRRVMGKEIKFLLHFVKESKQDESGMPNNRFLAERTGGTYSTLKVQPAELEDSGVYFCASSQDSGPRLEQYFGPGTRLTVT.

The chain employs TRBV6-5 and TRBJ2-3, with no clear D. The CDR3 is 12 amino acids. The germline gives CDR1 MNHEY, CDR2 SVGAGI. V dropped 6 bases and J dropped 7 bases, with 11 bases sitting between them. The CDR3 nucleotides read TGTGCCAGCAGCAACCTCCAGTATACGCAGTATTTT. This gives the protein CASSNLQYTQYF.

The CDR3 reads CASSPSVGEQFF. For the CDR3, the DNA is TGTGCCAGCAGCCCCTCCGTTGGTGAGCAGTTCTTC. The rearrangement links TRBV7-3 to TRBJ2-1; no firm D call. This CDR3 comprises 12 residues. V was trimmed by 5 bases and J by 9 bases, leaving 11 bases between them. Germline values: CDR1 SGHTA, CDR2 FQGTGA.

The gene calls are TRBV2 and TRBJ2-7; possibly TRBD2 for D (6 bases). Deletions cut 11 bases from V and 3 bases from J, with 20 bases between. Germline V lookup: CDR1 SNHLY, CDR2 FYNNEI. The CDR3 loop spans 14 amino acids. CDR3 protein: CASTGVTSNYEQYF. CDR3 coding DNA: TGTGCCTCCACGGGGGTAACATCGAACTACGAGCAGTACTTC.

This chain connects TRBV28 to TRBJ1-1; 7 bases fit TRBD1. V gave up 5 bases and J gave up 1 base; unmatched junction bases: 7. The CDR3 covers 15 residues. CDR1 is MDHEN, CDR2 SYDVKM, per germline. DNA for the CDR3: TGTGCCAGCAGTAAAGGGGGACAGAGGAACACTGAAGCTTTCTTT. Amino acid sequence: CASSKGGQRNTEAFF.

This chain joins TRBV7-2 and TRBJ2-2; D remains ambiguous. Per the germline V gene, CDR1 is SGHTA and CDR2 is FQGNSA. This CDR3 spans 13 amino acids. Between the trimmed V and J ends, which lost 3 bases and 1 base, there was a span of 3 bases. The chain's CDR3 is CASSFRNTGELFF. DNA of the CDR3: TGTGCCAGCAGCTTCCGGAACACCGGGGAGCTGTTTTTT.

This rearrangement joins TRBV6-2 or TRBV6-3 to TRBJ2-1, with 8 bases aligning to TRBD1. Germline CDR1 reads MNHEY; CDR2 reads SVGEGT. The CDR3 contains 20 residues. Trimming took 0 bases from V and 2 from J; bases not matched to a gene: 15. CDR3 sequence (DNA): TGTGCCAGCAGTTACTCGTGGACAGGGCGGCCACTGGGCGCCTACAATGAGCAGTTCTTC. It is translated as CASSYSWTGRPLGAYNEQFF.

V usage is TRBV27 and J usage is TRBJ2-6, with D possibly matching TRBD1 (6 bases). The CDR3 totals 18 residues. The germline V gene encodes CDR1 MNHEY and CDR2 SMNVEV (reference sequence). The ends were cut back, 3 bases at V and 0 bases at J, with 15 bases in the middle. CDR3 protein: CASSLTTGLGSGANVLTF. The CDR3 nucleotides read TGTGCCAGCAGTTTGACTACAGGGTTGGGCTCTGGGGCCAACGTCCTGACTTTC.

V usage is TRBV4-2 and J usage is TRBJ2-5; the match to TRBD2 covers 10 bases. V trimming: 0 bases; J trimming: 4 bases; junction bases outside the gene matches: 5. The germline V gene has CDR1 LGHNA and CDR2 YNFKEQ. The CDR3 length is 16 residues. CDR3 sequence reads: CASSQDGLAVPETQYF. DNA of the CDR3: TGTGCCAGCAGCCAAGACGGACTAGCGGTCCCAGAGACCCAGTACTTC.

The chain recombines TRBV6-2 or TRBV6-3 with TRBJ1-6; 9 positions match TRBD1. Per the germline V gene, CDR1 is MNHEY and CDR2 is SVGEGT. The CDR3 is made up of 15 amino acids. Trimming at V came to 4 bases and at J to 10 bases, leaving 8 bases not matched to a gene. The CDR3 protein is CASSSRDRVRSPLHF. DNA of the CDR3: TGTGCCAGCAGTTCCCGGGACAGGGTTCGATCACCCCTCCACTTT.

This chain links TRBV28 with TRBJ1-2; a weak D match, TRBD1 (6 bases). The CDR3 runs to 13 residues. Germline V CDR1 and CDR2: MDHEN, SYDVKM. V lost 7 bases, J lost 6 bases, and 15 bases lay in between. The CDR3: CASNFLDRNGYTF. For the CDR3, the DNA is TGTGCCAGCAATTTCCTGGACAGAAATGGCTACACCTTC.